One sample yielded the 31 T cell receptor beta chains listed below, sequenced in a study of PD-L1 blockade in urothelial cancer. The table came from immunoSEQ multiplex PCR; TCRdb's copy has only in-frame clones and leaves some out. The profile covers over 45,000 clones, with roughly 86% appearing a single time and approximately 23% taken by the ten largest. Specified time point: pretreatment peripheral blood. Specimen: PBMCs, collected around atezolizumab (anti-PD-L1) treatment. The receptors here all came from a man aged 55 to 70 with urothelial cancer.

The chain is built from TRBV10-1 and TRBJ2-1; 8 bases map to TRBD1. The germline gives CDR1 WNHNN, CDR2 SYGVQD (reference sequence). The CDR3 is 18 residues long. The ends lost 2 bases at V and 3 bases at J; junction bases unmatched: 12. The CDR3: CASSEQRRTGKNYNEQFF. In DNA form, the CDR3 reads TGCGCCAGCAGTGAGCAACGAAGGACAGGGAAGAACTACAATGAGCAGTTCTTC.

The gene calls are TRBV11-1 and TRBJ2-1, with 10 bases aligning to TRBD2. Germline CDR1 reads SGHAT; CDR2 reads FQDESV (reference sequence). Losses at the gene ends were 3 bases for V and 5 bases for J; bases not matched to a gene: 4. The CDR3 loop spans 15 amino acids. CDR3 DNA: TGTGCCAGCAGCTTTAGGACTAGCGGTAACAATGAGCAGTTCTTC. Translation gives CASSFRTSGNNEQFF.

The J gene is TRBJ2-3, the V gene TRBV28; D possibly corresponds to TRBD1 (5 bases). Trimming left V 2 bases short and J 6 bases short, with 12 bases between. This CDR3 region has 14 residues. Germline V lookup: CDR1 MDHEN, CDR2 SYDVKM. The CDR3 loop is CASSLIPGLDTQYF. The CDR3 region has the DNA TGTGCCAGCAGTTTAATTCCAGGGTTGGATACGCAGTATTTT.

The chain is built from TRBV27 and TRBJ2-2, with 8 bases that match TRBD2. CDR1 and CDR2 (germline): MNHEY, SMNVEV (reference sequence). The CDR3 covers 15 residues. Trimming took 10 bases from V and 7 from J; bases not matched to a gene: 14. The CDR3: CATARDGAGGGELFF. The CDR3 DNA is TGTGCCACAGCTCGGGATGGGGCGGGGGGCGGGGAGCTGTTTTTT.

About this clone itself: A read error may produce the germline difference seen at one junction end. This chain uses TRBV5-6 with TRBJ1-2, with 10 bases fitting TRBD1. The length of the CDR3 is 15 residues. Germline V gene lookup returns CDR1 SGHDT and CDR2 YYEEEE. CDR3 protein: CASSLGGTGDYRYTF. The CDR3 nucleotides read TGTGCCAGCAGCTTAGGGGGGACAGGGGACTATCGCTACACCTTC.

In DNA, the CDR3 is TGCGCCAGCAGCCAACTAGACCTGTTGGTGTACAATGAGCAGTTCTTC. This codes for CASSQLDLLVYNEQFF. The rearrangement joins TRBV4-1 to TRBJ2-1, with D unresolved. V was clipped by 2 bases and J by 4 bases, with 15 bases between them. The germline V gene encodes CDR1 MGHRA and CDR2 YSYEKL. The CDR3 is 16 amino acids.

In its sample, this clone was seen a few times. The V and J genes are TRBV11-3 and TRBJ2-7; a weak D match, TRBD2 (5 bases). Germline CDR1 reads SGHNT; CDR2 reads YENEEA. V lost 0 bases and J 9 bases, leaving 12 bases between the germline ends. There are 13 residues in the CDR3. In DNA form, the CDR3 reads TGTGCCAGCAGCTTAGACTACGCCGGAGGGCAGTACTTC. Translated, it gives CASSLDYAGGQYF.

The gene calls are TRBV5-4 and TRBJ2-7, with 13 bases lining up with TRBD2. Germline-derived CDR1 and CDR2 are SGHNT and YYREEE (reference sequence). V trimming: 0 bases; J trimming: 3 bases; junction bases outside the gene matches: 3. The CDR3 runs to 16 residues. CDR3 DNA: TGTGCCAGCAGCTTGGGGACTAGCGGGAGTATCTACGAGCAGTACTTC. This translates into CASSLGTSGSIYEQYF. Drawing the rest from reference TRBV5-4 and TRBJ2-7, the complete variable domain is ETGVTQSPTHLIKTRGQQVTLRCSSQSGHNTVSWYQQALGQGPQFIFQYYREEENGRGNFPPRFSGLQFPNYSSELNVNALELDDSALYLCASSLGTSGSIYEQYFGPGTRLTVT.

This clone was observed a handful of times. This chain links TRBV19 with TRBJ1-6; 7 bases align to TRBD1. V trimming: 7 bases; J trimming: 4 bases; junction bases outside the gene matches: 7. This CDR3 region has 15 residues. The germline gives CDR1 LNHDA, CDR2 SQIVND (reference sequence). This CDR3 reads CASTPTGTYNSPLHF. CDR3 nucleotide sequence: TGTGCCAGTACCCCGACAGGGACTTATAATTCACCCCTCCACTTT.

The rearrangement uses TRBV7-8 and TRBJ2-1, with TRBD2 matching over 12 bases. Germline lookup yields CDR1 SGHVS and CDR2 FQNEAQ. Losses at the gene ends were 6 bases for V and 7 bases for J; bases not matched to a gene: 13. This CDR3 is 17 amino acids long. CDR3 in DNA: TGTGCCAGCAGTCCGTATCTAGCGGGAGGGCCCGGAAATGAGCAGTTCTTC. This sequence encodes CASSPYLAGGPGNEQFF.

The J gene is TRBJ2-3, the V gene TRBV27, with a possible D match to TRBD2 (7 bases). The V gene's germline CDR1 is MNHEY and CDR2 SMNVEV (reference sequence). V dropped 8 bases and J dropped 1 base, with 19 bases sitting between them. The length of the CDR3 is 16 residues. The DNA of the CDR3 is TGTGCCAGCCTGGCCTGGGGGGGCGTAGGCACAGATACGCAGTATTTT. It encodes CASLAWGGVGTDTQYF.

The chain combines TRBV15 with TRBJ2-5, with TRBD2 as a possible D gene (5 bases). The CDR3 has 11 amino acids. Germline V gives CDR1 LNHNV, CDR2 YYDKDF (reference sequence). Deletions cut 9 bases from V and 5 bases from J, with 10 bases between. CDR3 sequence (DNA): TGTGCCACTGGAGGACGGGAGACCCAGTACTTC. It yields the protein CATGGRETQYF.

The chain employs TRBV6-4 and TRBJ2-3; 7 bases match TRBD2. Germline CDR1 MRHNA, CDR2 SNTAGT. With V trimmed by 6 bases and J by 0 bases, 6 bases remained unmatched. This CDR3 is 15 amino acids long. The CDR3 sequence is CASRVSGASTDTQYF. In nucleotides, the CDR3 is TGTGCCAGCAGGGTGAGCGGGGCTAGCACAGATACGCAGTATTTT.

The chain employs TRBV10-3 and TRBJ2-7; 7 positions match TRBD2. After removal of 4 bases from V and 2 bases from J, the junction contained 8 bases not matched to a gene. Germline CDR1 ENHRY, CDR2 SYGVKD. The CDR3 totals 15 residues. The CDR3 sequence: CAISGSSGITYEQYF. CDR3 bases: TGTGCCATCAGTGGGAGCAGCGGGATCACCTACGAGCAGTACTTC.

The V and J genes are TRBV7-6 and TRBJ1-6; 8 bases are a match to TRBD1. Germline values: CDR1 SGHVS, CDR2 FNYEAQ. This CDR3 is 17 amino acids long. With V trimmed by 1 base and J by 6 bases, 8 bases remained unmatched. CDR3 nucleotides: TGTGCCAGCAGCTTAGGCGCCCAGGGGGCGAGTAATTCACCCCTCCACTTT. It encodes CASSLGAQGASNSPLHF. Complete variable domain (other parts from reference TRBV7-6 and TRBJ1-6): GAGVSQSPRYKVTKRGQDVALRCDPISGHVSLYWYRQALGQGPEFLTYFNYEAQQDKSGLPNDRFSAERPEGSISTLTIQRTEQRDSAMYRCASSLGAQGASNSPLHFGNGTRLTVT.

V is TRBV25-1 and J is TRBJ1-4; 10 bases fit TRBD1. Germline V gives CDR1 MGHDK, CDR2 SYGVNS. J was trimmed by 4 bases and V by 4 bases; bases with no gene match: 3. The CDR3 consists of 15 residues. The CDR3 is CASSGRDRGNEKLFF. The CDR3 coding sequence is TGTGCCAGCAGTGGTCGGGACAGGGGTAATGAAAAACTGTTTTTT.

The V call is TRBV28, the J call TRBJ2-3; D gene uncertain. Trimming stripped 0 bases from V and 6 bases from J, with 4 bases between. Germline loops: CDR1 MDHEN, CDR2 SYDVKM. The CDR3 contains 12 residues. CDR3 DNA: TGTGCCAGCAGTTTATGGGAGGATACGCAGTATTTT. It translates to CASSLWEDTQYF.

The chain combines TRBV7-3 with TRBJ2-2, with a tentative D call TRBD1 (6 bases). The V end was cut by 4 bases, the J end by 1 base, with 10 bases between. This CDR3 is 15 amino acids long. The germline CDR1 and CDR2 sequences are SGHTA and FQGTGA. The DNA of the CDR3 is TGTGCCAGCAGCTCCCGGACAGTGAACACCGGGGAGCTGTTTTTT. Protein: CASSSRTVNTGELFF. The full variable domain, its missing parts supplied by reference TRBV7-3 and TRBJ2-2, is GAGVSQTPSNKVTEKGKYVELRCDPISGHTALYWYRQSLGQGPEFLIYFQGTGAADDSGLPNDRFFAVRPEGSVSTLKIQRTERGDSAVYLCASSSRTVNTGELFFGEGSRLTVL.

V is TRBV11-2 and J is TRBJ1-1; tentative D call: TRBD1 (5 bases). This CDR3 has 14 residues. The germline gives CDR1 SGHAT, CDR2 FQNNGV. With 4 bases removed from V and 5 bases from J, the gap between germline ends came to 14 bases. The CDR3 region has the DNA TGTGCCAGCAGCTCCGGGGGTAAGCGGACTGAAGCTTTCTTT. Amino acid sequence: CASSSGGKRTEAFF.

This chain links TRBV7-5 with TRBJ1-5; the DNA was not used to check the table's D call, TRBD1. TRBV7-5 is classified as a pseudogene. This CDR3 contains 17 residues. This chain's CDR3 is CARSGCIQGFSNQPQHF. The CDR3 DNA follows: TGTGCCAGAAGCGGATGCATCCAGGGCTTTAGCAATCAGCCCCAGCATTTT.

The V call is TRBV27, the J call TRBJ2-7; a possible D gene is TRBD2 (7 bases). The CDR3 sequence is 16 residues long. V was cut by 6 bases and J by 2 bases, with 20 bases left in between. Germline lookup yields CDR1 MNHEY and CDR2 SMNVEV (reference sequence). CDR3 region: CASSASGGERTYEQYF. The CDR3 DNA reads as TGTGCCAGCAGCGCCTCGGGGGGCGAGAGGACCTACGAGCAGTACTTC.

The DNA of the CDR3 is TGCGCCAGCAGCTTGGATGGGACAGGGTTTGGCTACACCTTC. Translating it yields CASSLDGTGFGYTF. This sequence joins TRBV5-1 and TRBJ1-2; TRBD1 matches 9 bases. Germline values: CDR1 SGHRS, CDR2 YFSETQ. The CDR3 runs to 14 residues. V shed 0 bases, J shed 7 bases, and the junction held 4 bases outside the gene matches.

The DNA of the CDR3 is TGCGCCAGCAGCTTAGGAACTAGCTCGGTGGAGACCCAGTACTTC. Its protein product is CASSLGTSSVETQYF. The chain links TRBV5-1 to TRBJ2-5; tentatively, D is TRBD2 (6 bases). The CDR3 covers 15 residues. V was cut by 2 bases and J by 5 bases, with 16 bases left in between. Germline assignment: CDR1 SGHRS and CDR2 YFSETQ.

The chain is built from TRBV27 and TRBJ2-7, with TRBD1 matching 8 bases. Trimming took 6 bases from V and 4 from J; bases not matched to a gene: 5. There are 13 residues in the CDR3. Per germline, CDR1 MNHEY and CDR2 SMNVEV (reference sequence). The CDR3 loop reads CASSPGGAYEQYF. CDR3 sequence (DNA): TGTGCCAGCAGCCCAGGGGGCGCTTACGAGCAGTACTTC.

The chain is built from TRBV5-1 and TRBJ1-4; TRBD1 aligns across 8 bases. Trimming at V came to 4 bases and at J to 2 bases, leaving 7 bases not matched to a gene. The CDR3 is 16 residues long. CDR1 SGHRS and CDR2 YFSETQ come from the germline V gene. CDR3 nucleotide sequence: TGCGCCAGCAGCCGCGGACAGGGCAGGACTAATGAAAAACTGTTTTTT. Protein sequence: CASSRGQGRTNEKLFF.

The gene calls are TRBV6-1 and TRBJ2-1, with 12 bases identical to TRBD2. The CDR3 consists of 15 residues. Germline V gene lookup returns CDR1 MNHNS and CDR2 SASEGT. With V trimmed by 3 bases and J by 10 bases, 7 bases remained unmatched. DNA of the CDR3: TGTGCCAGCAGTGAGAAACTAGCGGGGGGCAGGGAGCAGTTCTTC. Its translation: CASSEKLAGGREQFF.

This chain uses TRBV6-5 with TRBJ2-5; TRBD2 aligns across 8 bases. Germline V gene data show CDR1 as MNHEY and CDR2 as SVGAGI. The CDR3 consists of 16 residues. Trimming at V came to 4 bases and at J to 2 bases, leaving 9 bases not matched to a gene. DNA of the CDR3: TGTGCCAGCAGTTCCCCCCCCGGGAGGGGGCAAGAGACCCAGTACTTC. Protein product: CASSSPPGRGQETQYF.

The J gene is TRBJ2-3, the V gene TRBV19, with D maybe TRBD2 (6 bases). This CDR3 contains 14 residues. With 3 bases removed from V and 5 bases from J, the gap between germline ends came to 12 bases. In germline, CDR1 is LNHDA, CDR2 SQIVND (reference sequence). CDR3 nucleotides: TGTGCCAGTAGTATCAAGGAGGGAGGAGATACGCAGTATTTT. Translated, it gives CASSIKEGGDTQYF.

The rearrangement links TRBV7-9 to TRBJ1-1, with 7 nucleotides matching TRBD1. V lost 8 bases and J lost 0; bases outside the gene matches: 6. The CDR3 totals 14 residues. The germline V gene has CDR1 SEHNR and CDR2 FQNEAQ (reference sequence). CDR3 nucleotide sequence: TGTGCCAGCGGAGGGGGCCACATGAACACTGAAGCTTTCTTT. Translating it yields CASGGGHMNTEAFF.

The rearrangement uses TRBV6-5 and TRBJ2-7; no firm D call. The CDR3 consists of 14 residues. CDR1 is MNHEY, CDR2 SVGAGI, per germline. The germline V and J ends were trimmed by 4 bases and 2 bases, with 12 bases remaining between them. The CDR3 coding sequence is TGTGCCAGCAGTTCCCTCCCGAGCGCCTACGAGCAGTACTTC. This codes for CASSSLPSAYEQYF.

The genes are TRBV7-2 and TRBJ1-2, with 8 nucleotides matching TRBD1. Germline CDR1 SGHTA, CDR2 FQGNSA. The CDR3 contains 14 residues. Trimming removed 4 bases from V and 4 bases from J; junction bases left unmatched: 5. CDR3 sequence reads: CASSSQGAAYGYTF. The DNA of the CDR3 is TGTGCCAGCAGCTCCCAGGGGGCGGCCTATGGCTACACCTTC.